The clone carrying this T cell receptor beta chain has a handful of counts. This sample was taken from a study of T-cell reconstitution after alpha-beta-depleted transplantation in children. Preparation of the TCRbeta library was carried out with unique molecular identifiers. TCRdb recomputed calls from the PCR reads with MiXCR, one row per CDR3 protein. The sample includes roughly 350,000 distinct CDR3 sequences, about 17% seen only once; the top ten take roughly 41%. The length of the CDR3 is 15 residues. Germline V lookup: CDR1 SGDLS, CDR2 YYNGEE. Deletions cut 0 bases from V and 4 bases from J, with 13 bases between.

This sequence originates from a male patient between 2 and 10 years old who had a stem cell transplant for acute lymphoblastic leukemia, so the T cells may come from the graft donor. This chain connects TRBV9 to TRBJ1-2; D perhaps matches TRBD1 (5 bases). Specimen: PBMCs, mostly from graft donor cells, collected 360 days after TCRalphabeta/CD19-depleted stem cell transplant. CDR3 loop: CASSVVAGPTYGYTF. The CDR3 nucleotides read TGTGCCAGCAGCGTAGTGGCAGGGCCTACCTATGGCTACACCTTC.